The 4 T cell receptor beta chains listed next were all sequenced from one sample in a study of T cell repertoires in cytomegalovirus infection. No cognate antigen is known for these TCRs. TCRdb ran MiXCR on the reads and lists one entry per CDR3 protein. Counted here are about 830,000 distinct CDR3 sequences, approximately 29% occurring once; the ten biggest clones make up roughly 12%. The specimen comprised cultured CD8+ T cells from PBMCs, sampled from culture after CMV antigen stimulation. The receptor set was obtained from a human donor in good health (CMV status not recorded). Some clones in this sample may be carry-over from other donors' samples.

About this clonotype itself: Its ends do not fully match the called genes, so a read error is possible. The chain employs TRBV19 and TRBJ2-1; TRBD2 might be the D (7 bases). In germline, CDR1 is LNHDA, CDR2 SQIVND (reference sequence). The CDR3 totals 16 residues. DNA for the CDR3: TGTACCAGTAGTATAGCGCGGGGGCGTCACTACAATGAGCAGTTCTTC. Residues: CTSSIARGRHYNEQFF.

The chain combines TRBV7-9 with TRBJ1-4; maybe TRBD1 (6 bases). This CDR3 region has 16 residues. V lost 5 bases, J lost 3 bases, and 16 bases lay in between. Germline V gene lookup returns CDR1 SEHNR and CDR2 FQNEAQ (reference sequence). CDR3 in DNA: TGTGCCAGCAGCCGCTCCCAGGGGTCGGCTAATGAAAAACTGTTTTTT. Encoded protein: CASSRSQGSANEKLFF.

The chain has TRBV12-5 and TRBJ1-4; D not resolved. V was shortened by 1 base and J by 0 bases, with 9 bases between the two germline ends. This CDR3 contains 16 residues. Germline V gene lookup returns CDR1 LGHNT and CDR2 FRNRAP. The CDR3 DNA sequence: TGTGCTAGTGGTTTGGACCCTCAAGCAACTAATGAAAAACTGTTTTTT. Translation: CASGLDPQATNEKLFF.

This clonotype was counted only a few times. The chain is built from TRBV6-6 and TRBJ2-3; D not certain. Germline V gives CDR1 MNHNY, CDR2 SVGAGI (reference sequence). Trimming left V 2 bases short and J 4 bases short, with 13 bases between. The CDR3 extends over 15 amino acids. The CDR3 here is CASSYVWGSSDTQYF. The DNA of the CDR3 is TGTGCCAGCAGTTACGTGTGGGGTAGTTCAGATACGCAGTATTTT.